The TCR beta chain under discussion was sequenced for a study of shared clonotypes between healthy human individuals. General observations from the study: Researchers found naive subsets generally carried larger estimated richness than memory subsets.

Details on this clone: Antigen: not known.

The assay ran at deep level. Authors' processing steps: As immunoSEQ supplied junction-only sequences (without quality scores), filtering differed. Sequenced by immunoSEQ multiplex PCR; TCRdb stores in-frame clones only, minus some. V and J calls and clone size are given by that table; D and trimming were obtained from the DNA. This sample has 2 million to 2.5 million clones, with about 94% found just once. The study separated CD4+ cells into CD45RA+ naive and CD45RA-negative memory subsets. This sequence was found in a young man in good health. Sequenced sample: naive CD4+ T cells sorted from blood. Subset meaning: CD45RA+ positively selected.

In DNA, the CDR3 is TGCGCCAGCAGCTCCGGGGGAAGGGGTACTGAAGCTTTCTTT. Residues: CASSSGGRGTEAFF. The rearrangement joins TRBV5-1 to TRBJ1-1, with D tentatively TRBD1 (5 bases). The CDR3 is 14 amino acids. Germline V gene lookup returns CDR1 SGHRS and CDR2 YFSETQ. Between the trimmed V and J ends, which lost 3 bases and 5 bases, there was a span of 14 bases.